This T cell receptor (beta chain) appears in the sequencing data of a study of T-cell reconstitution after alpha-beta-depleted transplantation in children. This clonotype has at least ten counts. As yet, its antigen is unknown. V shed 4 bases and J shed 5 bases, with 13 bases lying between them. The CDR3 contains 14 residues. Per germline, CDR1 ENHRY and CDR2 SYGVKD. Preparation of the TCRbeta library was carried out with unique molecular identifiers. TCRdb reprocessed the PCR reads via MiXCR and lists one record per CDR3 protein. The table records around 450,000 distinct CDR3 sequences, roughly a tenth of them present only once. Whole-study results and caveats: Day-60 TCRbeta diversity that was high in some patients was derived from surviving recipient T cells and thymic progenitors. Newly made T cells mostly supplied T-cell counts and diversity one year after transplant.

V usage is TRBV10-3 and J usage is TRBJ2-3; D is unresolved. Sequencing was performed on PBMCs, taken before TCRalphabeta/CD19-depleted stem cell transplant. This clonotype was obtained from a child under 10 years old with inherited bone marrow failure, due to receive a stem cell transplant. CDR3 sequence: CAISAVVGGDTQYF. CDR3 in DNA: TGTGCCATCAGTGCTGTCGTTGGTGGAGATACGCAGTATTTT.